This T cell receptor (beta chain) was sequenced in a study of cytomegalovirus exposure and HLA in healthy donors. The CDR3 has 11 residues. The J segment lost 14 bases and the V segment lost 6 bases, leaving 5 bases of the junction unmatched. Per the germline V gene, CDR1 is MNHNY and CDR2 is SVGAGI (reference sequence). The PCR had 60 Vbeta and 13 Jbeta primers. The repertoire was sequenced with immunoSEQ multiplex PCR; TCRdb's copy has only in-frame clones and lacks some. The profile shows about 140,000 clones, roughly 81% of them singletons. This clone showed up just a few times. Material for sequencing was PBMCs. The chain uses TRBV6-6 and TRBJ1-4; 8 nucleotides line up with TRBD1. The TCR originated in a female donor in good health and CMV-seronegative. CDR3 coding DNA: TGTGCCAGCAGACAACAGGGGGATCTGTTTTTT. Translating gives CASRQQGDLFF.